This TCR beta chain appears in the sequencing data of a study of Ad26.COV2.S vaccination and SARS-CoV-2 variants (dated by TCRdb to about 2021). Looking at the study overall: Donors in the vaccine arm were drawn from COV1001, a multicentre, randomized, double-blind, placebo-controlled phase I-IIa trial testing Ad26.COV2.S in healthy adults. Ad26.COV2.S was administered intramuscularly at 5 x 10^10 or 1 x 10^11 viral particles, either as a single shot or as two shots given 56 days apart. TCRbeta repertoire sequencing served as the tool for gauging how specific and how broad the SARS-CoV-2-reactive T cell receptors were following Ad26.COV2.S vaccination. The TCR-sequenced set comprised roughly 30 samples: 19 Ad26.COV2.S vaccine recipients, 5 placebo recipients and 8 SARS-CoV-2 convalescent individuals. Trial participants were randomized into five groups of five, in which low-dose or high-dose Ad26.COV2.S was given once or twice, or placebo was given on both occasions. Throughout the experiments and outcome assessment, investigators stayed blinded to trial group allocation.

TCRbeta CDR3 regions were sequenced with the immunoSEQ Assay. After extraction, genomic DNA underwent amplification by bias-controlled multiplex PCR, followed by high-throughput sequencing. The published analysis was carried out like this. Collapsing and filtering of sequences were performed to quantify the absolute abundance of each unique TCRbeta CDR3 region. T cell fraction was estimated by normalizing TCRbeta template counts to usable DNA, which was measured by amplifying reference genes present in all nucleated cells. Repertoire TCRs were annotated as SARS-CoV-2-specific when V gene, CDR3 amino acid sequence and J gene were exactly matched to a known reactive TCR set. The reference SARS-CoV-2 TCR set came from MIRA and was filtered for enrichment in COVID-19-positive ImmuneCODE repertoires, removing public or cross-reactive TCRs. Based on the MIRA antigens, annotated TCRs were further analysed at the level of specific ORF or position within ORF. Breadth was defined as the number of annotated unique rearrangements divided by the total number of unique productive rearrangements, and depth was defined as the summed frequency of the annotated unique rearrangements. Group comparisons of TCR breadth used two-sided Wilcoxon rank-sum tests. TCRdb holds this immuneACCESS table with in-frame rearrangements only. Some clones are missing; in checked studies, unresolved V genes explain under half, and the rest has no known cause. V, J and clone size reflect that table, while D and trimming were determined from the DNA. This sample gives approximately 420,000 clones in total; roughly 90% of them show up just once. The ten largest account for 3.6% of the sample.

At the junction V is shortened by 5 bases and J by 2 bases; bases outside the gene matches: 6. The germline V gene encodes CDR1 MGHRA and CDR2 YSYEKL. Taken from cysteine to phenylalanine, the CDR3 has 15 residues. Just CDR3 DNA is preserved here, 45 bases in frame from base 1. The research as a whole found: It was noted by the authors that total T cell responses may have been underestimated by the TCR breadth and depth analyses. Vaccine and placebo recipients had comparable non-spike TCR breadth, which fits with the vaccine containing only spike. Spike-specific TCR breadth was higher in Ad26.COV2.S recipients than in placebo recipients (P = 0.0014). The study was not powered for comparison of responses between vaccine doses or regimens. After vaccination, spike-specific CD8+ and CD4+ T cell responses were reported to show substantial breadth.

As concerns this clone: Its antigen is currently not known. The record has no base qualities; no much larger clone is one base away.

The label giving this sample's treatment or condition can be read as: 15 to 20 received Ad26.COV2.S at low or high dose, single or two shots; roughly 5 received placebo; per-sample allocation not given. Repertoires of vaccine and placebo recipients were sequenced from samples taken on day 63 after the first injection. Cohort 1b enrolled 25 to 30 adults aged 18-55 years at a single site in Boston, USA, between 29 July and 7 August 2020. Ad26.COV2.S was a replication-incompetent adenovirus type 26 vector that expressed a prefusion-stabilized SARS-CoV-2 spike protein derived from the original Wuhan strain.

This sample comprised peripheral blood, obtained in a trial of Ad26.COV2.S vaccine versus placebo. This TCR was sampled from a person aged 18-60 years who received the Ad26.COV2.S COVID-19 vaccine or a placebo. The receptor chain draws on TRBV4-1 and TRBJ1-1; TRBD1 agrees with 9 junctional bases. The base sequence is TGCGCCAGCAGCGTACAGGGGGCTGGAAACACTGAAGCTTTCTTT. Its protein reads: CASSVQGAGNTEAFF.